This TCR beta chain derives from a study of siplizumab effects on memory and regulatory T cells. Assay used: immunoSEQ multiplex PCR; TCRdb lists only in-frame clones, some missing. The sample yields fewer than 120,000 clones, roughly 89% seen once. The V gene's germline CDR1 is LGHNA and CDR2 YNFKEQ. V dropped 1 base and J dropped 0 bases, with 10 bases sitting between them. The CDR3 covers 16 residues. This TCR came from a human donor in good health. This chain uses TRBV4-2 with TRBJ2-4; the D gene is possibly TRBD2 (5 bases). The sequencing sample was made of CD4+ T cells sorted from blood. In DNA form, the CDR3 reads TGTGCCAGCAGCCAAGTGGGGAGATCAGCCAAAAACATTCAGTACTTC. Amino acids: CASSQVGRSAKNIQYF.